This T cell receptor beta chain is drawn from a study of blood T cell repertoires in COVID-19. The length of the CDR3 is 16 residues. Looked up from germline, CDR1 is SGHRS and CDR2 is YFSETQ. The V gene end was trimmed by 7 bases and the J gene end by 5 bases; junction bases not matched to a gene: 14. Only in-frame clones appear in the TCRdb table, and some are missing; sequencing was by immunoSEQ multiplex PCR. This sample yields around 130,000 clones, of which about four fifths are seen a single time; less than 15% belongs to the top ten. Material for sequencing was peripheral blood. V and J are TRBV5-1 and TRBJ1-2, with 10 bases fitting TRBD1. This sequence originates from a woman aged 55-70 years with acute or convalescent COVID-19. The CDR3 DNA follows: TGCGCCAGCCATGGGACAGGGGAGGATTTTAAGTATGGCTACACCTTC. Encoded protein: CASHGTGEDFKYGYTF.